The clone carrying this T cell receptor (beta chain) has only a few counts. The sample comes from a study of CD8+ T cells in alopecia areata. cDNA prepared by RNA extraction and subsequent reverse transcription served as the template for sequencing. Only in-frame clones appear in the TCRdb table, and some are missing; sequencing was by immunoSEQ multiplex PCR. The sample has about 140,000 clones; roughly four fifths are singletons. Per the germline V gene, CDR1 is SEHNR and CDR2 is FQNEAQ (reference sequence). The CDR3 totals 15 residues. The V end lost 2 bases, the J end lost 6 bases, and 13 bases lay between the germline ends. The treatment: oral pan-JAK inhibitor, 5-10 mg twice daily.

The clonotype was recovered from a human donor with alopecia areata. Sequencing used CD8+ T cells sorted from blood, obtained at week 4, from a patient treated with tofacitinib. The V and J genes are TRBV7-9 and TRBJ2-2; D may match TRBD1 or TRBD2 (5 bases each). CDR3 DNA: TGTGCCAGCAGCTTATTCGTTCGGGGACCCGGGGAGCTGTTTTTT. It encodes CASSLFVRGPGELFF.